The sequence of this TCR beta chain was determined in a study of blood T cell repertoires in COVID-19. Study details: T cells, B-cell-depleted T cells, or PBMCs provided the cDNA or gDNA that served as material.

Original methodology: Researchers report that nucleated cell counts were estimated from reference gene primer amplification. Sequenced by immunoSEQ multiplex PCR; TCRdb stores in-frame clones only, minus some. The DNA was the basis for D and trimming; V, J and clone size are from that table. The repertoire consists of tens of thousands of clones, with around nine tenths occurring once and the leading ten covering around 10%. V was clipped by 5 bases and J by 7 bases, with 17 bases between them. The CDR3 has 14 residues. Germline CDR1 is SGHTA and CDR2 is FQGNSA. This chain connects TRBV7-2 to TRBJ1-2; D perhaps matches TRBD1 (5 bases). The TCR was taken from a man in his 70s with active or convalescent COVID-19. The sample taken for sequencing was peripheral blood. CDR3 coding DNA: TGTGCCAGCAGCGCAGACGGGGGGAAGGGTGGCTACACCTTC. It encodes CASSADGGKGGYTF.